This is a list of T cell receptor beta chains from one sample in a study of T cell responses to AZD1222 COVID-19 vaccine. The data were produced by immunoSEQ multiplex PCR, yet TCRdb's version contains in-frame clones alone and is incomplete. The data hold some 40,000 clones, with 88% observed a single time. The material was peripheral blood, obtained 28 days after the second dose of the MenACWY control vaccine. These receptor sequences come from an adult who received the MenACWY meningococcal vaccine as a control. The CDR3 runs from the conserved cysteine through the conserved F or W. D genes are given only for firm matches.

d_call: TRBD1; j_call: TRBJ1-2; v_call: TRBV19; cdr3_nt: TGTGCCAGTATTGGGGGACAGATTAACTATGGCTACACCTTC; cdr3_aa: CASIGGQINYGYTF
d_call: .; j_call: TRBJ2-7; v_call: TRBV6-5; cdr3_nt: TGTGCCAGCAGTAAACAGGGTTTGTACGAGCAGTACTTC; cdr3_aa: CASSKQGLYEQYF
d_call: TRBD1; j_call: TRBJ1-1; v_call: TRBV7-7; cdr3_nt: TGTGCTAGCAGCTCAGCCGGGACAGGCCGCCGGAACACTGAAGCTTTCTTT; cdr3_aa: CASSSAGTGRRNTEAFF
d_call: TRBD1; j_call: TRBJ2-5; v_call: TRBV19; cdr3_nt: TGTGCCAGTAGTATAGACAGGGGGCGGTTAGAGACCCAGTACTTC; cdr3_aa: CASSIDRGRLETQYF
d_call: TRBD2; j_call: TRBJ2-1; v_call: TRBV10-2; cdr3_nt: TGCGCCAGCAGTGTTATTGCGGGAGTAACTAATGAGCAGTTCTTC; cdr3_aa: CASSVIAGVTNEQFF
d_call: TRBD1; j_call: TRBJ1-2; v_call: TRBV28; cdr3_nt: TGTGCCAGCAGGGGGACAGGGAGGCGTTATGGCTACACCTTC; cdr3_aa: CASRGTGRRYGYTF
d_call: .; j_call: TRBJ1-6; v_call: TRBV21-1; cdr3_nt: TGTGCCAGCAGCAAATCGGGGCTAGACAGATTGAGCTCCTATAATTCACCCCTCCACTTT; cdr3_aa: CASSKSGLDRLSSYNSPLHF
d_call: .; j_call: TRBJ1-6; v_call: TRBV5-1; cdr3_nt: TGCGCCAGCAGCACGAATCATTCACCCCTCCACTTT; cdr3_aa: CASSTNHSPLHF
d_call: TRBD2; j_call: TRBJ2-2; v_call: TRBV24-1; cdr3_nt: TGTGCCACCAGTGACCTTAGCGGGAGGGCCCCTACCGGGGAGCTGTTTTTT; cdr3_aa: CATSDLSGRAPTGELFF
d_call: .; j_call: TRBJ2-3; v_call: TRBV30; cdr3_nt: TGTGCCTCAATAGGGGCAGGGGCATGGGATACGCAGTATTTT; cdr3_aa: CASIGAGAWDTQYF